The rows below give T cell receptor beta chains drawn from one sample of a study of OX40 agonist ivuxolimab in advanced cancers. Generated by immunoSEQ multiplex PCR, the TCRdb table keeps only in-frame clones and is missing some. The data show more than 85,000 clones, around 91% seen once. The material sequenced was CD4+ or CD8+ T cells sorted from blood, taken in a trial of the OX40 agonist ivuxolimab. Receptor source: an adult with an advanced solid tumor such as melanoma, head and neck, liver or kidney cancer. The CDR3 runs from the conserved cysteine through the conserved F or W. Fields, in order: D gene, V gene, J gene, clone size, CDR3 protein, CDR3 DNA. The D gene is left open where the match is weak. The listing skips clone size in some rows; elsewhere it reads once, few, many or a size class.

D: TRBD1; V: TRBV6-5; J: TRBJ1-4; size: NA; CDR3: CASGQQGRTNEKLFF; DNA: TGTGCCAGCGGACAACAGGGGCGGACTAATGAAAAACTGTTTTTT
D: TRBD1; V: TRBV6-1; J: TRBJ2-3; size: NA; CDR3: CASRDSYTDTQYF; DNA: TGTGCCAGCCGGGACAGCTACACAGATACGCAGTATTTT
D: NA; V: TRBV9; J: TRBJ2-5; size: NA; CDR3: CASSVGTSRETQYF; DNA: TGTGCCAGCAGCGTAGGAACTAGCAGAGAGACCCAGTACTTC
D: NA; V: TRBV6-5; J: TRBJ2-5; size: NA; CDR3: CASSPGVATETQYF; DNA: TGTGCCAGCAGTCCCGGGGTAGCGACCGAGACCCAGTACTTC
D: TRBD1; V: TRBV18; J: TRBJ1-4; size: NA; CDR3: CASSPEDRVREKLFF; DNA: TGTGCCAGCTCACCAGAGGACAGGGTGAGAGAAAAACTGTTTTTT
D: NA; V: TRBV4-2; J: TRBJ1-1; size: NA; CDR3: CASTQGPTNTEAFF; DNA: TGTGCCAGCACCCAGGGACCGACAAACACTGAAGCTTTCTTT
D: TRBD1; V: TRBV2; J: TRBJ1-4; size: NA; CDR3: CASTVRQGTGEKLFF; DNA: TGTGCCAGCACCGTTCGACAGGGAACAGGTGAAAAACTGTTTTTT
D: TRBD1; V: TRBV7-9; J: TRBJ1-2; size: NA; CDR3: CASSLARLGQGDNYGYTF; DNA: TGTGCCAGCAGCTTAGCCCGCCTGGGACAGGGGGACAACTATGGCTACACCTTC
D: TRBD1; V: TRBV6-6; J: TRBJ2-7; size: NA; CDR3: CASSYYRGSSYEQYF; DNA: TGTGCCAGCAGTTATTACAGGGGGTCCTCTTACGAGCAGTACTTC
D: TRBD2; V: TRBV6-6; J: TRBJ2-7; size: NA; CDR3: CASGGEQSYEQYF; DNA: TGTGCCAGCGGGGGGGAGCAGTCCTACGAGCAGTACTTC
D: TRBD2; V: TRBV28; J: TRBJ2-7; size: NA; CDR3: CASSLLLAGGYEQYF; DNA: TGTGCCAGCAGTTTATTGCTAGCGGGAGGATACGAGCAGTACTTC
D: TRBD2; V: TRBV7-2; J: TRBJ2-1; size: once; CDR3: CASMLAGAYNEQFF; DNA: TGTGCCAGCATGCTAGCGGGGGCCTACAATGAGCAGTTCTTC
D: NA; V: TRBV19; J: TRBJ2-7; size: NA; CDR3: CASKVRRSSYEQYF; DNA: TGTGCCAGTAAAGTAAGGAGGAGCTCCTACGAGCAGTACTTC
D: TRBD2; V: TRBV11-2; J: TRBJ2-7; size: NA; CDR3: CASSPGLAGGYEQYF; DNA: TGTGCCAGCAGCCCCGGACTAGCGGGAGGCTACGAGCAGTACTTC
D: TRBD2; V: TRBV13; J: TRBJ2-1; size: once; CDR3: CASTSHRTSGNNEQFF; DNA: TGTGCCAGCACCTCACATCGGACTAGCGGGAACAATGAGCAGTTCTTC
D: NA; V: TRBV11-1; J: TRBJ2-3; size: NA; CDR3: CASSPGAGRRGRTDTQYF; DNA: TGTGCCAGCAGCCCCGGGGCAGGACGCCGTGGTAGAACAGATACGCAGTATTTT
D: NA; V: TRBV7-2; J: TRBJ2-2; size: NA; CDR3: CASSLTYSPNTGELFF; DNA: TGTGCCAGCAGCTTAACTTACAGCCCGAACACCGGGGAGCTGTTTTTT
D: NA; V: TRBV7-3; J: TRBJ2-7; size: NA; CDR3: CASSLTGGTFVEQYF; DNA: TGTGCCAGCAGCTTAACTGGCGGGACCTTCGTCGAGCAGTACTTC
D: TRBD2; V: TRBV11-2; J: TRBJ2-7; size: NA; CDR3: CASSRATSGSSYEQYF; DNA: TGTGCCAGCAGCCGTGCGACTAGCGGGAGCTCCTACGAGCAGTACTTC
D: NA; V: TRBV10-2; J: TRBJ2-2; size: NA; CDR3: CASSESRELFF; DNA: TGCGCCAGCAGTGAGTCCCGGGAGCTGTTTTTT
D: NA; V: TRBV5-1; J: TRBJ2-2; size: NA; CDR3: CASSLTQLTGELFF; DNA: TGCGCCAGCAGCTTGACACAGCTCACCGGGGAGCTGTTTTTT
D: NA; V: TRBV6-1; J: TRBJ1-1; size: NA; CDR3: CASSRGHEAFF; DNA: TGTGCCAGCAGCCGGGGCCATGAAGCTTTCTTT
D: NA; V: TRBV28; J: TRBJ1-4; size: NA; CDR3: CASSPGTWDEKLFF; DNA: TGTGCCAGCAGTCCCGGGACCTGGGATGAAAAACTGTTTTTT
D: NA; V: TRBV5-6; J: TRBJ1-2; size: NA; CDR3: CASSPGLTRTGGYTF; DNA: TGTGCCAGCAGCCCTGGGCTAACTCGAACGGGTGGCTACACCTTC
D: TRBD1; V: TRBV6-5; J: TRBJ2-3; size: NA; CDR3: CASSRDSRRVDTQYF; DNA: TGTGCCAGCAGCCGGGACAGCCGGCGGGTAGATACGCAGTATTTT
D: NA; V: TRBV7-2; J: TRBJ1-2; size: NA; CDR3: CASSLKLGVDGYTF; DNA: TGTGCCAGCAGCTTAAAATTGGGGGTAGATGGCTACACCTTC
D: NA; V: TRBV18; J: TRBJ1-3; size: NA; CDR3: CASSPPVAGSGNTIYF; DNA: TGTGCCAGCTCACCACCGGTCGCAGGCTCTGGAAACACCATATATTTT
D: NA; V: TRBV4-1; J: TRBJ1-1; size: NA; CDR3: CASSQKDGVIGAVNTEAFF; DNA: TGCGCCAGCAGCCAAAAAGATGGGGTCATTGGGGCCGTGAACACTGAAGCTTTCTTT
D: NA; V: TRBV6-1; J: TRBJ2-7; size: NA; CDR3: CASSEASAGTYEQYF; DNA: TGTGCCAGCAGTGAAGCAAGCGCGGGGACCTACGAGCAGTACTTC
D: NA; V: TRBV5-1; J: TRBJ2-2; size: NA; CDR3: CASSLSGSNTGELFF; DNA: TGCGCCAGCAGCTTGTCCGGGTCGAACACCGGGGAGCTGTTTTTT
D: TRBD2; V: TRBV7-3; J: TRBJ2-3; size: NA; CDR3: CASSSGTITDTQYF; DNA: TGTGCCAGCAGCTCCGGGACTATTACAGATACGCAGTATTTT
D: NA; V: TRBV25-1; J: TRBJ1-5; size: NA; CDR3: CASSDLMEHQPQHF; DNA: TGTGCCAGCAGTGACCTGATGGAGCATCAGCCCCAGCATTTT
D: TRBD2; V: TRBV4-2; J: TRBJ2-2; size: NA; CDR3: CASSPSGRRVGELFF; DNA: TGTGCCAGCAGTCCTAGCGGGAGGCGTGTCGGGGAGCTGTTTTTT
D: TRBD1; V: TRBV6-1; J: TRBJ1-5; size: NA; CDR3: CASRTGDNNQPQHF; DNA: TGTGCCAGCAGAACAGGGGATAACAATCAGCCCCAGCATTTT
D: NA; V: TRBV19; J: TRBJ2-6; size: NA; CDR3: CASSEPGIGANVLTF; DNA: TGTGCCAGTAGTGAACCGGGTATCGGGGCCAACGTCCTGACTTTC
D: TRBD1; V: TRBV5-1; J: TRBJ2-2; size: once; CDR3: CASSARRGTGETGELFF; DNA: TGCGCCAGCAGCGCCCGGCGGGGGACAGGGGAAACCGGGGAGCTGTTTTTT
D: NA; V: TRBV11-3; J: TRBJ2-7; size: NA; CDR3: CASRGRHPYEQYF; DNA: TGTGCCAGCCGGGGGCGTCACCCATACGAGCAGTACTTC
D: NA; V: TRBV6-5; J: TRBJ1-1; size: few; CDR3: CASSLTGHTEAFF; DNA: TGTGCCAGCAGCCTCACGGGCCATACTGAAGCTTTCTTT
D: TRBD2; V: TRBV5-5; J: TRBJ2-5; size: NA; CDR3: CASSRGLAEQETQYF; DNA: TGTGCCAGCAGTCGGGGACTAGCGGAACAAGAGACCCAGTACTTC
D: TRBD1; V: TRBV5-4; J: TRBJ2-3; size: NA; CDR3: CASSDRDRGTDTQYF; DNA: TGTGCCAGCAGCGACCGGGACAGGGGCACAGATACGCAGTATTTT
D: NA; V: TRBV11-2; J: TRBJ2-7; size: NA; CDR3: CASSLRRGPSSYEQYF; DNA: TGTGCCAGCAGCTTACGGCGGGGCCCGAGCTCCTACGAGCAGTACTTC
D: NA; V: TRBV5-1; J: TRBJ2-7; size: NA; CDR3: CASSLGEVAYEQYF; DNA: TGCGCCAGCAGCTTGGGCGAGGTCGCTTACGAGCAGTACTTC
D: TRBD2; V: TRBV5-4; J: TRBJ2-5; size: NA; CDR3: CASSLTSGGQETQYF; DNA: TGTGCCAGCAGCTTAACTAGCGGGGGCCAAGAGACCCAGTACTTC
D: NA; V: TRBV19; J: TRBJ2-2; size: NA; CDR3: CASSIRRFTGELFF; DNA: TGTGCCAGTAGTATCCGACGGTTCACCGGGGAGCTGTTTTTT
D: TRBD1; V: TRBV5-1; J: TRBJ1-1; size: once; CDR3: CASSLALIGQYSSGQGNTEAFF; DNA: TGCGCCAGCAGCTTGGCCCTTATCGGCCAATACAGCTCGGGACAGGGGAACACTGAAGCTTTCTTT
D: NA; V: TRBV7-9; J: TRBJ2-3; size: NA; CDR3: CASSFNTRVADTQYF; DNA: TGTGCCAGCAGCTTTAATACTAGGGTTGCGGATACGCAGTATTTT
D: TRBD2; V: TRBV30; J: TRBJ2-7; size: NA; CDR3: CAWTSGSVYEQYF; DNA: TGTGCCTGGACTAGCGGGAGTGTCTACGAGCAGTACTTC
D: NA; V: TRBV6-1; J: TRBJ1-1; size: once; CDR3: CASRQGPMNTEAFF; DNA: TGTGCCAGCAGACAGGGACCAATGAACACTGAAGCTTTCTTT